A selection of T cell receptor beta chains follows, all from one sample in a study of blood T cell repertoires in COVID-19. Clones were sequenced by immunoSEQ multiplex PCR, and TCRdb holds only the in-frame ones, with some missing. The data hold about 210,000 clones, with about 88% observed a single time. Sequenced input: peripheral blood. The origin of the receptors is a woman aged 40 to 49 with acute or convalescent COVID-19. Both conserved end residues are part of each CDR3. Fields, in order: clone size, J gene, D gene, V gene, CDR3 DNA, CDR3 protein. D genes are given only for firm matches. Clone size, where shown, is once, few, many, or a class for clones that have expanded.

abundance: .
j_gene: TRBJ1-2
d_gene: .
v_gene: TRBV5-1
CDR3nt: TGCGCCAGCCTCCCCACAGCTGGCATGGACTATGGCTACACCTTC
CDR3aa: CASLPTAGMDYGYTF

abundance: .
j_gene: TRBJ1-2
d_gene: TRBD1
v_gene: TRBV5-6
CDR3nt: TGTGCCAGCAGCTCGGACAGGATCTATGGCTACACCTTC
CDR3aa: CASSSDRIYGYTF

abundance: .
j_gene: TRBJ1-4
d_gene: .
v_gene: TRBV5-1
CDR3nt: TGCGCCAGCAGCGCCTCGGGGGGAGCTAATGAAAAACTGTTTTTT
CDR3aa: CASSASGGANEKLFF

abundance: .
j_gene: TRBJ2-2
d_gene: .
v_gene: TRBV11-2
CDR3nt: TGTGCCAGCAGCTCTCAGACCGGGGAGCTGTTTTTT
CDR3aa: CASSSQTGELFF

abundance: .
j_gene: TRBJ2-3
d_gene: TRBD2
v_gene: TRBV7-2
CDR3nt: TGTGCCAGCAGCTCCCGAACCGATGGAGCGGGGGGGCACGCAGATACGCAGTATTTT
CDR3aa: CASSSRTDGAGGHADTQYF

abundance: few
j_gene: TRBJ2-3
d_gene: .
v_gene: TRBV6-1
CDR3nt: TGTGCCAGCAGTGAAGCCAGGGCCACAGATACGCAGTATTTT
CDR3aa: CASSEARATDTQYF

abundance: .
j_gene: TRBJ2-3
d_gene: TRBD2
v_gene: TRBV7-2
CDR3nt: TGTGCCAGCAGCCCGGGACTAGCGGGGGGGCGGACAGATACGCAGTATTTT
CDR3aa: CASSPGLAGGRTDTQYF

abundance: .
j_gene: TRBJ1-4
d_gene: .
v_gene: TRBV30
CDR3nt: TGTGCCTGGAGTCCCGGGACACCTAATGAAAAACTGTTTTTT
CDR3aa: CAWSPGTPNEKLFF

abundance: .
j_gene: TRBJ2-1
d_gene: TRBD2
v_gene: TRBV5-1
CDR3nt: TGCGCCAGCAGCTTGGTGGCGGGGGGCCCTAACAATGAGCAGTTCTTC
CDR3aa: CASSLVAGGPNNEQFF

abundance: .
j_gene: TRBJ1-1
d_gene: TRBD1
v_gene: TRBV19
CDR3nt: TGTGCCAGTAGTAGTCCGGGACAGGGGGCTAAAGCTTTCTTT
CDR3aa: CASSSPGQGAKAFF

abundance: .
j_gene: TRBJ2-2
d_gene: TRBD2
v_gene: TRBV18
CDR3nt: TGTGCCAGCTCACCTGCTAGCGGGGGTTTGAACACCGGGGAGCTGTTTTTT
CDR3aa: CASSPASGGLNTGELFF

abundance: .
j_gene: TRBJ2-1
d_gene: TRBD1
v_gene: TRBV5-1
CDR3nt: TGCGCCAGCAGTACAACAGGGGGCAATGAGCAGTTCTTC
CDR3aa: CASSTTGGNEQFF

abundance: .
j_gene: TRBJ2-1
d_gene: TRBD2
v_gene: TRBV5-8
CDR3nt: TGTGCCAGCAGCTTGGAGGCGTCGGGACTAGCGTTGTACAATGAGCAGTTCTTC
CDR3aa: CASSLEASGLALYNEQFF

abundance: once
j_gene: TRBJ1-1
d_gene: TRBD1
v_gene: TRBV19
CDR3nt: TGTGCCAGTAGTATACTTCTAACAGGGGGCACTGAAGCTTTCTTT
CDR3aa: CASSILLTGGTEAFF

abundance: once
j_gene: TRBJ1-5
d_gene: .
v_gene: TRBV28
CDR3nt: TGTGCCAGCAGTTACAGGGAGGGAGGCAATCAGCCCCAGCATTTT
CDR3aa: CASSYREGGNQPQHF

abundance: once
j_gene: TRBJ2-1
d_gene: TRBD2
v_gene: TRBV5-6
CDR3nt: TGTGCCAGCAGCTATCGACCCGGACTAGCGGGGGGTAGGGATGAGCAGTTCTTC
CDR3aa: CASSYRPGLAGGRDEQFF

abundance: .
j_gene: TRBJ2-5
d_gene: TRBD2
v_gene: TRBV5-4
CDR3nt: TGTGCCAGCAGCTTGGCGGGGGGGCAAGAGACCCAGTACTTC
CDR3aa: CASSLAGGQETQYF

abundance: .
j_gene: TRBJ2-4
d_gene: .
v_gene: TRBV5-1
CDR3nt: TGCGCCAGCAGCTTATGGGGGGACTTTCCCAAAAACATTCAGTACTTC
CDR3aa: CASSLWGDFPKNIQYF

abundance: few
j_gene: TRBJ1-2
d_gene: TRBD1
v_gene: TRBV11-2
CDR3nt: TGTGCCAGCAGCTCCTGGACAGGGGGCGCGGGCTATGGCTACACCTTC
CDR3aa: CASSSWTGGAGYGYTF

abundance: .
j_gene: TRBJ1-1
d_gene: TRBD1
v_gene: TRBV24-1
CDR3nt: TGTGCCACCAGAAAAACAGGGGACACTGAAGCTTTCTTT
CDR3aa: CATRKTGDTEAFF

abundance: .
j_gene: TRBJ1-3
d_gene: .
v_gene: TRBV14
CDR3nt: TGTGCCAGCAGCCTAAGCCCCGGGAGGGGAAACACCATATATTTT
CDR3aa: CASSLSPGRGNTIYF

abundance: .
j_gene: TRBJ1-2
d_gene: .
v_gene: TRBV3-1/TRBV3-2
CDR3nt: TGTGCCAGCAGCCAAGTGCAGAACTATGGCTACACCTTC
CDR3aa: CASSQVQNYGYTF

abundance: .
j_gene: TRBJ2-3
d_gene: TRBD1
v_gene: TRBV5-4
CDR3nt: TGTGCCAGCAGCTCGGGACAGGGCGTTTTCACAGATACGCAGTATTTT
CDR3aa: CASSSGQGVFTDTQYF

abundance: .
j_gene: TRBJ2-3
d_gene: .
v_gene: TRBV11-3
CDR3nt: TGTGCCAGCAGCTTAGGACGGGGGAGCAACACAGATACGCAGTATTTT
CDR3aa: CASSLGRGSNTDTQYF

abundance: .
j_gene: TRBJ1-6
d_gene: .
v_gene: TRBV18
CDR3nt: TGTGCCAGCTCACCAAACAGCTATAATTCACCCCTCCACTTT
CDR3aa: CASSPNSYNSPLHF

abundance: .
j_gene: TRBJ1-6
d_gene: .
v_gene: TRBV11-2
CDR3nt: TGTGCCAGCAGCTTAGTCGGGTGGGGGCGTTCCTATAATTCACCCCTCCACTTT
CDR3aa: CASSLVGWGRSYNSPLHF

abundance: .
j_gene: TRBJ2-3
d_gene: .
v_gene: TRBV7-3
CDR3nt: TGTGCCAGCAGCTTAATGGGACGGGGGGCCAGCACAGATACGCAGTATTTT
CDR3aa: CASSLMGRGASTDTQYF

abundance: .
j_gene: TRBJ1-2
d_gene: TRBD1
v_gene: TRBV5-4
CDR3nt: TGTGCCAGCAGCTTGGGGGCCGGGACAGGGACTATCTATGGCTACACCTTC
CDR3aa: CASSLGAGTGTIYGYTF

abundance: .
j_gene: TRBJ1-1
d_gene: TRBD1
v_gene: TRBV11-2
CDR3nt: TGTGCCAGCAGCTTCCCCCATTATGGAGGGGGCTCCTCCGAAGCTTTCTTT
CDR3aa: CASSFPHYGGGSSEAFF

abundance: .
j_gene: TRBJ2-3
d_gene: TRBD1
v_gene: TRBV24-1
CDR3nt: TGTGCCACCAGTGAGTCCGGGACAGCAATTATATCAGATACGCAGTATTTT
CDR3aa: CATSESGTAIISDTQYF

abundance: .
j_gene: TRBJ1-2
d_gene: TRBD1
v_gene: TRBV6-5
CDR3nt: TGTGCCAGCAGAGACAGGGGGAGCTATGGCTACACCTTC
CDR3aa: CASRDRGSYGYTF

abundance: few
j_gene: TRBJ2-1
d_gene: TRBD2
v_gene: TRBV10-1
CDR3nt: TGCGCCAGCAGCAGACTAGCGGGGGGTGAGAATGAGCAGTTCTTC
CDR3aa: CASSRLAGGENEQFF

abundance: .
j_gene: TRBJ1-1
d_gene: .
v_gene: TRBV6-5
CDR3nt: TGTGCCAGCAGAACCACAGGACCGAACACTGAAGCTTTCTTT
CDR3aa: CASRTTGPNTEAFF

abundance: .
j_gene: TRBJ1-2
d_gene: .
v_gene: TRBV11-2
CDR3nt: TGTGCCAGCAGCTTAGGACAGAACTATGGCTACACCTTC
CDR3aa: CASSLGQNYGYTF

abundance: once
j_gene: TRBJ1-6
d_gene: .
v_gene: TRBV5-1
CDR3nt: TGCGCCAGCAGCCCCGACCCTGACAGGCAAATTTCACCCCTCCACTTT
CDR3aa: CASSPDPDRQISPLHF

abundance: once
j_gene: TRBJ1-2
d_gene: TRBD1
v_gene: TRBV2
CDR3nt: TGTGCCAGCAGCTTTAAGGGACAGGCCTCCTATGGCTACACCTTC
CDR3aa: CASSFKGQASYGYTF

abundance: .
j_gene: TRBJ1-2
d_gene: TRBD1
v_gene: TRBV2
CDR3nt: TGTGCCAGCAGAGCCGGACAGGGCAGTGGCTACACCTTC
CDR3aa: CASRAGQGSGYTF

abundance: few
j_gene: TRBJ1-2
d_gene: .
v_gene: TRBV12-3/TRBV12-4
CDR3nt: TGTGCCAGCAGGACAGGTTCTAACTATGGCTACACCTTC
CDR3aa: CASRTGSNYGYTF

abundance: .
j_gene: TRBJ2-5
d_gene: .
v_gene: TRBV1
CDR3nt: TGCACCAGCAGCCAAGTACTTCCCGGGACTAGCGGGGGGGCAAAAGAGACCCAGTACTTC
CDR3aa: CTSSQVLPGTSGGAKETQYF

abundance: .
j_gene: TRBJ1-1
d_gene: .
v_gene: TRBV3-1/TRBV3-2
CDR3nt: TGTGCCAGCAGCCCCCATATGCGGGCGGGACCGAACACTGAAGCTTTCTTT
CDR3aa: CASSPHMRAGPNTEAFF

abundance: .
j_gene: TRBJ2-3
d_gene: TRBD1
v_gene: TRBV5-1
CDR3nt: TGCGCCAGCAGCTTGGGGGACAGGGGCCGGAGCACAGATACGCAGTATTTT
CDR3aa: CASSLGDRGRSTDTQYF

abundance: .
j_gene: TRBJ2-1
d_gene: .
v_gene: TRBV4-1
CDR3nt: TGCGCCAGCAGCCAATCTCCTGTGGGGGCAGGTACTGACAATGAGCAGTTCTTC
CDR3aa: CASSQSPVGAGTDNEQFF

abundance: few
j_gene: TRBJ1-4
d_gene: TRBD1
v_gene: TRBV9
CDR3nt: TGTGCCAGCAGCGTAGGGACAGGGGCAACTAATGAAAAACTGTTTTTT
CDR3aa: CASSVGTGATNEKLFF

abundance: .
j_gene: TRBJ2-1
d_gene: .
v_gene: TRBV19
CDR3nt: TGTGCCAGTAGCCTGTGGGACACCGAGTATGAGCAGTTCTTC
CDR3aa: CASSLWDTEYEQFF

abundance: .
j_gene: TRBJ2-5
d_gene: .
v_gene: TRBV3-1/TRBV3-2
CDR3nt: TGTGCCAGCAGCCCCCGGGCAGGAGGGGTCCAAGAGACCCAGTACTTC
CDR3aa: CASSPRAGGVQETQYF

abundance: .
j_gene: TRBJ1-6
d_gene: .
v_gene: TRBV19
CDR3nt: TGTGCCAGTAATCAACAGGGTAATTCACCCCTCCACTTT
CDR3aa: CASNQQGNSPLHF

abundance: .
j_gene: TRBJ2-1
d_gene: TRBD2
v_gene: TRBV7-6
CDR3nt: TGTGCCAGCAGCCCCAAGGCAGCGGGGGACCCCTACAATGAGCAGTTCTTC
CDR3aa: CASSPKAAGDPYNEQFF

abundance: .
j_gene: TRBJ1-1
d_gene: TRBD1
v_gene: TRBV6-5
CDR3nt: TGTGCCAGCAAGCTGGGACAGTCGAACACTGAAGCTTTCTTT
CDR3aa: CASKLGQSNTEAFF

abundance: .
j_gene: TRBJ1-6
d_gene: .
v_gene: TRBV4-1
CDR3nt: TGCGCCAGCAGCCCAGGGGAAAAGTCCTATAATTCACCCCTCCACTTT
CDR3aa: CASSPGEKSYNSPLHF

abundance: .
j_gene: TRBJ2-3
d_gene: .
v_gene: TRBV5-8
CDR3nt: TGTGCCAGCAGCTTGGAGGGGGTGACAGATACGCAGTATTTT
CDR3aa: CASSLEGVTDTQYF

abundance: .
j_gene: TRBJ2-5
d_gene: TRBD2
v_gene: TRBV2
CDR3nt: TGTGCCAGCAGCGCTCTAGCGGGGGGGCCGGGGACCCAGTACTTC
CDR3aa: CASSALAGGPGTQYF

abundance: .
j_gene: TRBJ2-5
d_gene: .
v_gene: TRBV19
CDR3nt: TGTGCCAGTAGTATTTTCGGCGGGACCCTTGGGGAGACCCAGTACTTC
CDR3aa: CASSIFGGTLGETQYF

abundance: .
j_gene: TRBJ2-5
d_gene: TRBD2
v_gene: TRBV7-2
CDR3nt: TGTGCCAGCAGCGTTTCCGGGACTAGGGGGGAGACCCAGTACTTC
CDR3aa: CASSVSGTRGETQYF

abundance: .
j_gene: TRBJ1-1
d_gene: TRBD1
v_gene: TRBV12-3/TRBV12-4
CDR3nt: TGTGCCAGCAACCCAGGGGGCGATAGGGCTTTCTTT
CDR3aa: CASNPGGDRAFF

abundance: .
j_gene: TRBJ1-1
d_gene: .
v_gene: TRBV11-2
CDR3nt: TGTGCCAGCAGCTCCGGTGTGCAGGGCACTGAAGCTTTCTTT
CDR3aa: CASSSGVQGTEAFF

abundance: few
j_gene: TRBJ2-3
d_gene: TRBD2
v_gene: TRBV5-8
CDR3nt: TGTGCCAGCAGCTTACTAGCGGGGACCTCAGATACGCAGTATTTT
CDR3aa: CASSLLAGTSDTQYF

abundance: .
j_gene: TRBJ2-1
d_gene: TRBD2
v_gene: TRBV30
CDR3nt: TGTGCCTGGCCCGGGCGGGCTAGCGGGGGGGATTACAATGAGCAGTTCTTC
CDR3aa: CAWPGRASGGDYNEQFF

abundance: .
j_gene: TRBJ1-3
d_gene: .
v_gene: TRBV2
CDR3nt: TGTGCCTATGGGGCATCCTCTGGAAACACCATATATTTT
CDR3aa: CAYGASSGNTIYF

abundance: .
j_gene: TRBJ1-2
d_gene: TRBD1
v_gene: TRBV9
CDR3nt: TGTGCCAGCAGCGAAGGGGGCGCGGGCTATGGCTACACCTTC
CDR3aa: CASSEGGAGYGYTF